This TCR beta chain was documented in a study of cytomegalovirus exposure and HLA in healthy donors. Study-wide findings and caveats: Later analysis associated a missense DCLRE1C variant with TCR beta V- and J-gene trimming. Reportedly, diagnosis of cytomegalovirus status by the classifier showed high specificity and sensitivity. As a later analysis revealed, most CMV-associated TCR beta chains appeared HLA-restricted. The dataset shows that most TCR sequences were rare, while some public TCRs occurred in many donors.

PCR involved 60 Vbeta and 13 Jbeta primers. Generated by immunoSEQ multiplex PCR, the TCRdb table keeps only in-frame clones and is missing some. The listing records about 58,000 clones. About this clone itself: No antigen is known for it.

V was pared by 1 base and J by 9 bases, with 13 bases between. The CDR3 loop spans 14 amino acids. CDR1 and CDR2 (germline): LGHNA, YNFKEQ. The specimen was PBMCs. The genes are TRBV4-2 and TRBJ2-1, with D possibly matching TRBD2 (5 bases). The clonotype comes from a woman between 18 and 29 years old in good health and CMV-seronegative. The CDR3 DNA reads TGTGCCAGCAGCCAAGTGGCCTGGGAGACTGAGCAGTTCTTC. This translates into CASSQVAWETEQFF.